The 18 T cell receptor beta chains below were found in one sample sequenced in a study of post-analysis software for immune sequencing data. General study findings and limits: Five or six TRBV segments, TRBV5-6, TRBV5-1 and TRBV20-1 among them, were found more frequent in patients than controls.

The antigens for these receptors are not known. The library was made from cDNA and included unique molecular identifiers. TCRdb re-analysed the PCR reads in MiXCR, keeping a single row per CDR3 protein. The sample holds approximately 770,000 distinct CDR3 sequences; 40% to 55% are singletons and the top ten take 4.9%. The sequencing sample was made of blood. The receptors come from a girl aged 10-17 years with multiple sclerosis.

J is TRBJ2-1 and V is TRBV7-2, with D perhaps being TRBD1 or TRBD2 (6 bases each). CDR1 and CDR2 (germline): SGHTA, FQGNSA. The V end was cut by 4 bases, the J end by 10 bases, with 14 bases between. This CDR3 region has 13 residues. CDR3 coding DNA: TGTGCCAGCAGCTCGTCGGGGGCATGGGAGCAGTTCTTC. The encoded protein is CASSSSGAWEQFF.

The chain joins TRBV12-3 or TRBV12-4 to TRBJ1-1, with D uncertain. V lost 6 bases to trimming and J lost 10 bases, with 12 bases between them. The CDR3 consists of 11 residues. This chain's CDR3 is CASSRLERAFF. In nucleotides, the CDR3 is TGTGCCAGCAGCCGACTCGAACGAGCTTTCTTT.

In this sample, this clonotype turned up once. The chain is built from TRBV12-3 or TRBV12-4 and TRBJ2-1; D possibly corresponds to TRBD2 (6 bases). The CDR3 sequence is 15 residues long. V dropped 3 bases and J dropped 7 bases, with 16 bases sitting between them. In DNA, the CDR3 is TGTGCCAGCAGTTTTATTGCGGGATTACAGAATGAGCAGTTCTTC. The encoded protein is CASSFIAGLQNEQFF.

The chain combines TRBV10-3 with TRBJ2-1; TRBD2 matches 7 bases. The V and J ends lost 0 bases and 4 bases, in that order; junction bases with no gene match: 6. The CDR3 is made up of 16 amino acids. CDR1 and CDR2 from the germline V gene are ENHRY and SYGVKD. Written as DNA, the CDR3 is TGTGCCATCAGTGAGTCGGTAATAGCGGGTTACAATGAGCAGTTCTTC. Residues: CAISESVIAGYNEQFF.

In its sample, this clonotype was seen once. J is TRBJ1-2 and V is TRBV12-5, with 9 bases fitting TRBD1. Germline CDR1 reads LGHNT; CDR2 reads FRNRAP. Unmatched junction bases numbered 6, after V lost 3 bases and J lost 4 bases. The CDR3 is 15 residues long. The CDR3 nucleotides read TGTGCTAGTGGTTTCGGGACAGGGCCAATCTATGGCTACACCTTC. Translating it yields CASGFGTGPIYGYTF.

The chain couples TRBV29-1 to TRBJ1-1; D call uncertain. CDR3 size: 13 residues. Trimming took 5 bases from V and 6 from J, leaving 16 bases between them. Germline CDR1 is SQVTM and CDR2 is ANQGSEA. The CDR3 reads CSVPGLTEAEAFF. Here the CDR3 DNA reads TGCAGCGTTCCGGGCCTCACCGAGGCTGAAGCTTTCTTT. The full variable domain, in which reference TRBV29-1 and TRBJ1-1 provide the parts outside the CDR3, is SAVISQKPSRDICQRGTSLTIQCQVDSQVTMMFWYRQQPGQSLTLIATANQGSEATYESGFVIDKFPISRPNLTFSTLTVSNMSPEDSSIYLCSVPGLTEAEAFFGQGTRLTVV.

The chain couples TRBV6-6 to TRBJ2-3; no clear D gene. Trimming left V 2 bases short and J 2 bases short, with 11 bases between. This CDR3 comprises 15 residues. In germline, CDR1 is MNHNY, CDR2 SVGAGI (reference sequence). CDR3 sequence reads: CASSYRADNTDTQYF. For the CDR3, the DNA is TGTGCCAGCAGTTACCGGGCAGACAACACAGATACGCAGTATTTT.

This clonotype has a handful of counts. The chain is built from TRBV11-2 and TRBJ2-7; either TRBD1 or TRBD2 may fit D (6 bases each). With 5 bases removed from V and 0 bases from J, the gap between germline ends came to 17 bases. Looked up from germline, CDR1 is SGHAT and CDR2 is FQNNGV. The CDR3 spans 16 residues. The DNA of the CDR3 is TGTGCCAGCAGCCCCCCGGGGGCCCCTCTCTCCTACGAGCAGTACTTC. Translating it yields CASSPPGAPLSYEQYF.

The V and J genes are TRBV4-2 and TRBJ1-1; 7 nucleotides agree with TRBD1. Germline CDR1 LGHNA, CDR2 YNFKEQ. This CDR3 has 18 amino acids. The trim removed 4 bases at V and 5 bases at J, leaving 19 bases unmatched. The CDR3 sequence is CASSLELRQGGRDTEAFF. The CDR3 bases are TGTGCCAGCAGCCTCGAACTCCGACAGGGAGGACGAGATACTGAAGCTTTCTTT.

The V and J genes are TRBV12-3 or TRBV12-4 and TRBJ1-5; D perhaps matches TRBD1 (6 bases). The J call is in doubt because the DNA end fits TRBJ1-4 better. The length of the CDR3 is 14 residues. CDR3 coding DNA: TGTGCCAGCAGTCGAGGGGGAAGTAATGAAAAACTGTTTTTT. Translation: CASSRGGSNEKLFF.

The J gene is TRBJ2-7, the V gene TRBV3-1; D may be TRBD2 (5 bases). V gave up 0 bases and J gave up 0 bases, with 12 bases separating them. The length of the CDR3 is 16 residues. Germline V gene sequence: CDR1 LGHDT, CDR2 YNNKEL (reference sequence). The CDR3 nucleotides read TGTGCCAGCAGCCAAGACTTAGAGGGAGCCTCCTACGAGCAGTACTTC. This encodes CASSQDLEGASYEQYF.

The chain carries TRBV7-6 and TRBJ1-1, with D possibly matching TRBD1 (5 bases). V gave up 1 base and J gave up 4 bases, with 10 bases separating them. CDR3 length: 14 residues. Germline V gene lookup returns CDR1 SGHVS and CDR2 FNYEAQ. The CDR3 loop reads CASSLEAGLTEAFF. CDR3 sequence (DNA): TGTGCCAGCAGCTTAGAAGCAGGGCTCACTGAAGCTTTCTTT.

V is TRBV14 and J is TRBJ2-4; D is perhaps TRBD2 (6 bases). The DNA end is more similar to TRBJ2-7, so the J call may be wrong. CDR3 length equals 15 residues. Germline loops: CDR1 SGHDN, CDR2 FVKESK. As DNA, the CDR3 is TGTGCCAGCAGCCTCGGGCGGGGACGACGCTACGAGCAGTACTTC. It codes for CASSLGRGRRYEQYF.

The rearrangement joins TRBV20-1 to TRBJ2-7; 7 bases are shared with TRBD2. The V and J ends lost 2 bases and 2 bases, in that order; junction bases with no gene match: 12. This CDR3 has 16 amino acids. Germline V lookup: CDR1 DFQATT, CDR2 SNEGSKA (reference sequence). CDR3 nucleotides: TGCAGTGCTAGACAGGGAGGGGCGATCTTCACCTACGAGCAGTACTTC. Amino acid sequence: CSARQGGAIFTYEQYF.

This chain joins TRBV5-5 and TRBJ2-1, with D unresolved. V lost 3 bases and J 10 bases, leaving 14 bases between the germline ends. This CDR3 contains 13 residues. Germline V gene data show CDR1 as SGHKS and CDR2 as YYEKEE (reference sequence). The CDR3 loop is CASSSGVGSEQFF. Written as DNA, the CDR3 is TGTGCCAGCAGCTCTGGCGTGGGAAGCGAGCAGTTCTTC. Variable domain in full (rest from reference TRBV5-5 and TRBJ2-1): DAGVTQSPTHLIKTRGQQVTLRCSPISGHKSVSWYQQVLGQGPQFIFQYYEKEERGRGNFPDRFSARQFPNYSSELNVNALLLGDSALYLCASSSGVGSEQFFGPGTRLTVL.

This chain uses TRBV7-6 with TRBJ2-5; 7 bases align to TRBD2. The tail of the sequence fits TRBJ2-7 better, so the J call may be wrong. The CDR3 is made up of 12 amino acids. Germline V gene data show CDR1 as SGHVS and CDR2 as FNYEAQ. As DNA, the CDR3 is TGTGCCAGCAGCGCGGGGGACTACGAGCAGTACTTC. Translation: CASSAGDYEQYF.

V and J are TRBV6-2 or TRBV6-3 and TRBJ2-7; 8 bases are shared with TRBD1. V shed 5 bases, J shed 3 bases, and the junction held 6 bases outside the gene matches. CDR3 size: 14 residues. Per the germline V gene, CDR1 is MNHEY and CDR2 is SVGEGT. DNA for the CDR3: TGTGCCAGCAGTACGACAGGGGTCGGCTACGAGCAGTACTTC. Translation gives CASSTTGVGYEQYF.

This clonotype was recorded a few times. The chain uses TRBV6-1 and TRBJ2-1, with 8 positions matching TRBD1. CDR1 and CDR2 from the germline V gene are MNHNS and SASEGT. Unmatched junction bases numbered 14, after V lost 8 bases and J lost 8 bases. The CDR3 extends over 15 amino acids. The DNA of the CDR3 is TGTGCCAGCCGCTCGGAGGGACAGGTGGGAGATGAGCAGTTCTTC. Protein product: CASRSEGQVGDEQFF.